Shown below are 32 T cell receptor beta chains from a single sample sequenced in a study of T cells after yellow fever vaccination (dated by TCRdb to about 2019). Library preparation employed 5' RACE. TCRdb records Illumina HiSeq 2500 as the sequencer. TCRdb reanalyzed the raw reads on its own, using fastp at Q25 for trimming and MiXCR for clone calling, and kept in-frame beta chains. Here each entry gathers all rows of one CDR3 protein and keeps the most common genes and DNA. This sample gives 500,000 to 550,000 distinct CDR3 sequences in total; 21% of them show up just once. About 16% of the sample is taken by the ten largest. What the treatment or condition label conveys for this sample: live attenuated yellow fever vaccine strain. Sequenced material: PBMCs, taken 21 days after the first yellow fever vaccination. These receptors all stem from a man between 18 and 29 years old who received the YFV17D yellow fever vaccine.

This clonotype has a handful of counts. This rearrangement joins TRBV3-1 to TRBJ1-2, with D perhaps TRBD1 (6 bases). V was cut by 1 base and J by 6 bases, with 9 bases left in between. From germline, CDR1 is LGHDT and CDR2 YNNKEL (reference sequence). The CDR3 extends over 13 amino acids. In DNA form, the CDR3 reads TGTGCCAGCAGCCAAGTCGGACAGAATGGCTACACCTTC. Residues: CASSQVGQNGYTF.

This clonotype was seen a handful of times. The V and J genes are TRBV28 and TRBJ1-2; weak D call: TRBD1 (5 bases). The V gene lost 2 bases and the J gene lost 3 bases, with 10 bases spanning the gap. Germline CDR1 reads MDHEN; CDR2 reads SYDVKM. This CDR3 has 14 residues. The CDR3 is CASSLKGFYYGYTF. For the CDR3, the DNA is TGTGCCAGCAGTTTAAAGGGGTTTTACTATGGCTACACCTTC.

The J gene is TRBJ1-1, the V gene TRBV7-2, with 7 bases fitting TRBD1. From germline, CDR1 is SGHTA and CDR2 FQGNSA. Trimming removed 2 bases from V and 4 bases from J; junction bases left unmatched: 7. CDR3 size: 15 residues. The CDR3 region is CASSLMEGARTEAFF. The CDR3 region has the DNA TGTGCCAGCAGCTTAATGGAGGGGGCTCGCACTGAAGCTTTCTTT.

The sample holds many counts of this clonotype. The V call is TRBV7-3, the J call TRBJ1-1; D not resolved. The V end was cut by 1 base, the J end by 5 bases, with 8 bases between. Germline V gene sequence: CDR1 SGHTA, CDR2 FQGTGA. The CDR3 spans 13 residues. CDR3 sequence (DNA): TGTGCCAGCAGCTTAAGACAATTGACTGAAGCTTTCTTT. Amino acids: CASSLRQLTEAFF.

The chain couples TRBV20-1 to TRBJ2-1; D is unclear. The CDR3 length is 14 residues. V lost 3 bases to trimming and J lost 0 bases, with 9 bases between them. Germline V lookup: CDR1 DFQATT, CDR2 SNEGSKA (reference sequence). This CDR3 reads CSASYTVSYNEQFF. In DNA, the CDR3 is TGCAGTGCTAGCTATACAGTCTCCTACAATGAGCAGTTCTTC.

For this clonotype: A much larger clone is a single base away; this may be a read error. The rearrangement links TRBV7-9 to TRBJ1-2, with a possible D match to TRBD1 (5 bases). Trimming left V 6 bases short and J 4 bases short, with 9 bases between. The V gene's germline CDR1 is SEHNR and CDR2 FQNEAQ (reference sequence). This CDR3 spans 12 amino acids. The CDR3 loop is CASSYDSYGYTF. CDR3 in DNA: TGTGCCAGCAGTTACGACAGCTATGGCTACACCTTC.

CDR3 amino acids: CASSLVGGLSNEQFF. The DNA of the CDR3 is TGTGCCAGCAGCTTAGTCGGGGGCCTTTCCAATGAGCAGTTCTTC. This chain uses TRBV7-9 with TRBJ2-1, with D possibly called TRBD1 or TRBD2 (6 bases each). CDR3 length equals 15 residues. Germline lookup yields CDR1 SEHNR and CDR2 FQNEAQ (reference sequence). Trimming cost V 1 base and J 6 bases, with 13 bases left between them. The complete variable domain, with remaining parts taken from reference TRBV7-9 and TRBJ2-1, reads DTGVSQNPRHKITKRGQNVTFRCDPISEHNRLYWYRQTLGQGPEFLTYFQNEAQLEKSRLLSDRFSAERPKGSFSTLEIQRTEQGDSAMYLCASSLVGGLSNEQFFGPGTRLTVL.

This clonotype was counted between two and nine times. The rearrangement links TRBV6-6 to TRBJ2-7, with 11 positions matching TRBD2. The CDR3 consists of 12 residues. Trimming cost V 7 bases and J 7 bases; bases outside gene matches: 3. Germline V gene data show CDR1 as MNHNY and CDR2 as SVGAGI (reference sequence). CDR3: CASTGTSGEQYF. The CDR3 DNA reads TGTGCCAGCACCGGGACTAGCGGAGAGCAGTACTTC.

This clonotype was seen only a few times. V gene TRBV7-9 combines with J gene TRBJ2-7; 8 bases are a match to TRBD1. Germline V gives CDR1 SEHNR, CDR2 FQNEAQ (reference sequence). V lost 4 bases, J lost 7 bases, and 6 bases stayed unmatched. This CDR3 contains 13 residues. The CDR3 region has the DNA TGTGCCAGCAGCTATCAGGGGGCAAGGGAGCAGTACGTC. This translates into CASSYQGAREQYV.

The J gene is TRBJ1-6, the V gene TRBV6-1, with a possible D match to TRBD1 (6 bases). V was cut by 5 bases and J by 10 bases, with 21 bases left in between. The CDR3 consists of 16 residues. Per germline, CDR1 MNHNS and CDR2 SASEGT. The CDR3 nucleotides are TGTGCCAGCAGTCTTAAAGGAGGGGGGTTAGGGTCACCCCTCCACTTT. Translated, it gives CASSLKGGGLGSPLHF.

V and J are TRBV21-1 and TRBJ2-7; the tabulated D call, TRBD1, remains unverified against the DNA. TRBV21-1 is classified as a pseudogene. The CDR3 is made up of 17 amino acids. CDR3 nucleotide sequence: TGTGCCAGCTTCTATCGGATCAGGAGACAGGCTAGCTACGAGCAGTACTTC. Amino acids: CASFYRIRRQASYEQYF.

This clonotype was detected a few times. The chain combines TRBV7-7 with TRBJ2-1; D perhaps matches TRBD2 (5 bases). This CDR3 has 18 residues. V lost 1 base and J 8 bases, leaving 24 bases between the germline ends. Germline assignment: CDR1 SSHAT and CDR2 FNYEAQ (reference sequence). The CDR3 DNA reads TGTGCCAGCAGCTTAGGTCCCGACTACCCCGGGCGAGTCGATGAGCAGTTCTTC. Residues: CASSLGPDYPGRVDEQFF.

This chain joins TRBV20-1 and TRBJ2-5, with 11 bases aligning to TRBD2. This CDR3 is 15 amino acids long. The germline gives CDR1 DFQATT, CDR2 SNEGSKA (reference sequence). The V segment lost 0 bases and the J segment 4 bases; nucleotides outside the gene matches: 4. The CDR3 bases are TGCAGTGCTAGAGATCAAACTAGCGGGGGAGAGACCCAGTACTTC. Its translation: CSARDQTSGGETQYF.

The V gene is TRBV7-6, the J gene TRBJ2-3, with D perhaps TRBD1 or TRBD2 (5 bases each). V lost 5 bases to trimming and J lost 3 bases, with 15 bases between them. Germline-derived CDR1 and CDR2 are SGHVS and FNYEAQ. The CDR3 extends over 15 amino acids. The CDR3 is CASSTGADTTDTQYF. The CDR3 nucleotides read TGTGCCAGCAGCACCGGGGCCGATACGACAGATACGCAGTATTTT.

The J gene is TRBJ2-5, the V gene TRBV5-1; D may match TRBD1 or TRBD2 (6 bases each). Germline V gene data show CDR1 as SGHRS and CDR2 as YFSETQ. This CDR3 is 14 amino acids long. The V and J ends lost 1 base and 5 bases respectively, with 12 bases between them. The CDR3 bases are TGCGCCAGCAGCTTGTCGTTAGGGGGGGAGACCCAGTACTTC. Protein sequence: CASSLSLGGETQYF.

There are a few counts of this clonotype. The V gene is TRBV7-9, the J gene TRBJ2-3, with D possibly being TRBD1 (6 bases). CDR1 is SEHNR and CDR2 is FQNEAQ in the germline V gene (reference sequence). Trimming took off 5 bases at V and 6 bases at J, with 21 bases between the two ends. The CDR3 spans 16 residues. The CDR3 here is CASSPMGEGVKDTQYF. The CDR3 coding sequence is TGTGCCAGCAGCCCAATGGGAGAGGGGGTGAAGGATACGCAGTATTTT.

This clonotype was counted only a few times. This sequence joins TRBV5-1 and TRBJ1-1; no reliable D call. Trimming pared 0 bases from V and 3 bases from J, leaving 9 bases between. Germline CDR1 and CDR2: SGHRS and YFSETQ. This CDR3 has 14 residues. The CDR3 region is CASSLVSWDTEAFF. The CDR3 coding sequence is TGCGCCAGCAGCTTGGTTTCCTGGGACACTGAAGCTTTCTTT.

The CDR3 nucleotides are TGCGCCAGCAGCCACCCCTACAAGTTAACTGAAGCTTTCTTT. Its translation is CASSHPYKLTEAFF. The V call is TRBV4-1, the J call TRBJ1-1; no reliable D call. The CDR3 runs to 14 residues. V shed 3 bases and J shed 5 bases, with 13 bases lying between them. Germline CDR1 is MGHRA and CDR2 is YSYEKL.

At least ten counts were recorded for this clonotype. This chain connects TRBV7-2 to TRBJ1-1; D might be TRBD1 (5 bases). The germline V gene encodes CDR1 SGHTA and CDR2 FQGNSA. V lost 5 bases and J lost 1, with 14 bases in between. This CDR3 has 15 amino acids. In nucleotides, the CDR3 is TGTGCCAGCAGCCCGGGACTAGCAAAGAACACTGAAGCTTTCTTT. Translation gives CASSPGLAKNTEAFF.

The chain carries TRBV7-8 and TRBJ1-2; a possible D gene is TRBD1 (6 bases). The CDR3 is 15 residues long. Trimming took 1 base from V and 4 from J, leaving 13 bases between them. Germline values: CDR1 SGHVS, CDR2 FQNEAQ. CDR3 loop: CASSLGAQGGYGYTF. The CDR3 nucleotides read TGTGCCAGCAGCTTAGGGGCACAGGGAGGCTATGGCTACACCTTC.

The chain uses TRBV12-3 or TRBV12-4 and TRBJ2-1; D might be TRBD2 (6 bases). The length of the CDR3 is 14 residues. The V and J ends lost 4 bases and 13 bases respectively, with 20 bases between them. CDR3 residues: CASSYQGGEFPQFF. Written as DNA, the CDR3 is TGTGCCAGCAGTTACCAGGGAGGTGAATTCCCCCAGTTCTTC.

This clonotype has more than one count but fewer than ten. The chain links TRBV10-3 to TRBJ2-1; TRBD1 aligns across 7 bases. J gave up 5 bases and V 11 bases, and 24 bases lay outside the gene matches. The CDR3 length is 18 residues. Germline V gene sequence: CDR1 ENHRY, CDR2 SYGVKD. The CDR3 DNA is TGTGCCTCAGCAGTAAAACAGGGGCTTTACCTAGGGGACAATGAGCAGTTCTTC. Its translation: CASAVKQGLYLGDNEQFF.

The rearrangement uses TRBV21-1 and TRBJ1-5; no DNA check was done on the table's D call, TRBD1. TRBV21-1 is described as a pseudogene. The CDR3 sequence is 17 residues long. The CDR3 region is CASSKYSGQGFVQPQHF. CDR3 coding DNA: TGTGCCAGCAGCAAATACTCAGGACAGGGGTTTGTTCAGCCCCAGCATTTT.

The chain recombines TRBV18 with TRBJ2-7, with 8 bases matching TRBD1. Trimming removed 3 bases from V and 5 bases from J; junction bases left unmatched: 3. The CDR3 is made up of 13 amino acids. Germline CDR1 KGHSH, CDR2 LQKENI. CDR3 protein: CASSPWTGNEQYF. In DNA form, the CDR3 reads TGTGCCAGCTCACCCTGGACAGGGAACGAGCAGTACTTC.

As for this clonotype: The junction and the germline gene differ at one end; a read error may be behind it. The chain combines TRBV3-1 with TRBJ2-1, with TRBD2 identical over 15 bases. CDR1 LGHDT and CDR2 YNNKEL come from the germline V gene (reference sequence). The CDR3 extends over 16 amino acids. The CDR3 DNA follows: TGTGCCAGCAGCCGGACTAGCGGGGGGGCGTTCAATGAGCAGATCTTC. This gives the protein CASSRTSGGAFNEQIF.

This clonotype is classed as medium-sized. The CDR3 sequence: CSARDLTTSYNEQFF. The DNA for the CDR3 is TGCAGTGCTAGAGATTTGACCACCTCCTACAATGAGCAGTTCTTC. This chain links TRBV20-1 with TRBJ2-1; the D is unclear. V was cut by 0 bases and J by 0 bases, with 9 bases left in between. This CDR3 comprises 15 residues. The germline V gene encodes CDR1 DFQATT and CDR2 SNEGSKA (reference sequence).

This clonotype was picked up a small number of times. The chain joins TRBV27 to TRBJ2-5, with D uncertain. V dropped 2 bases and J dropped 5 bases, with 12 bases sitting between them. Germline CDR1 and CDR2: MNHEY and SMNVEV (reference sequence). This CDR3 spans 14 amino acids. For the CDR3, the DNA is TGTGCCAGCAGTTTAGCGTACAGTTGGGAGACCCAGTACTTC. Translated: CASSLAYSWETQYF.

This clonotype has only a few counts. The rearrangement joins TRBV10-3 to TRBJ2-7; 8 nucleotides align to TRBD1. Germline values: CDR1 ENHRY, CDR2 SYGVKD. V gave up 10 bases and J gave up 3 bases; unmatched junction bases: 8. The CDR3 consists of 13 residues. In nucleotides, the CDR3 is TGTGCCACCAAGGGACAGGAGATCTACGAGCAGTACGTC. It encodes CATKGQEIYEQYV.

V and J are TRBV5-4 and TRBJ2-2; D unclear. V dropped 0 bases and J dropped 6 bases, with 6 bases sitting between them. CDR1 SGHNT and CDR2 YYREEE come from the germline V gene (reference sequence). CDR3 length: 13 residues. CDR3 loop: CASSLDSPGELFF. In DNA form, the CDR3 reads TGTGCCAGCAGCTTGGATTCCCCCGGGGAGCTGTTTTTT.

This chain joins TRBV12-3 or TRBV12-4 and TRBJ2-5; TRBD2 agrees at 7 bases. This CDR3 is built from 16 residues. With 1 base clipped from V and 0 bases from J, the junction kept 5 bases outside the gene matches. CDR3 in amino acids: CASSLVPSGYQETQYF. In nucleotides, the CDR3 is TGTGCCAGCAGTTTAGTTCCTAGCGGATACCAAGAGACCCAGTACTTC.

This clonotype was seen a handful of times. V is TRBV28 and J is TRBJ1-2; D may be TRBD1 (5 bases). Germline CDR1 reads MDHEN; CDR2 reads SYDVKM. There are 13 residues in the CDR3. V was trimmed by 3 bases and J by 4 bases, leaving 9 bases between them. The CDR3 DNA follows: TGTGCCAGCAGTTTCCAGGGTACCTATGGCTACACCTTC. It codes for CASSFQGTYGYTF.

This clonotype was counted between two and nine times. In DNA form, the CDR3 reads TGTGCCAGCAGCCGAGCTCGCGCATACGAGCAGTACTTC. This codes for CASSRARAYEQYF. This chain uses TRBV3-1 with TRBJ2-7; D gene uncertain. Germline CDR1 and CDR2: LGHDT and YNNKEL (reference sequence). Trimming shortened V by 4 bases and J by 4 bases, and 11 bases separated the two germline ends. CDR3 length: 13 amino acids.